The 2 T cell receptor beta chains reported below all come from one sample, sequenced in a study of a mutant IDH1 vaccine in newly diagnosed glioma. The sample's time point: week 23, last vaccination. In the vaccine, a single dose held 300 ug of the mutant IDH1 20-mer peptide, along with topical imiquimod. TCRdb's table, derived via immunoSEQ multiplex PCR, lists solely in-frame clones and lacks some. The sample consists of over 25,000 clones, 88% of them appearing once. Their antigen targets remain unknown. Sample: PBMCs, taken from a glioma patient whose treatment included an IDH1 peptide vaccine. The receptor source for this set is a man between 35 and 55 years old with glioma.

The chain couples TRBV2 to TRBJ2-5; D is ambiguous. CDR1 is SNHLY and CDR2 is FYNNEI in the germline V gene. Between the trimmed V and J ends, which lost 4 bases and 3 bases, there was a span of 3 bases. This CDR3 is 11 amino acids long. For the CDR3, the DNA is TGTGCCAGCAGTGCTAAAGAGACCCAGTACTTC. Translated, it gives CASSAKETQYF.

The chain links TRBV18 to TRBJ2-1; 9 nucleotides match TRBD2. J gave up 9 bases and V 6 bases, and 9 bases lay outside the gene matches. The CDR3 covers 14 residues. Germline loops: CDR1 KGHSH, CDR2 LQKENI. The CDR3 region is CASSPLAGRSEQFF. The CDR3 nucleotides are TGTGCCAGCTCCCCCCTAGCGGGACGCTCTGAGCAGTTCTTC.